This T cell receptor beta chain was sequenced for a study of OX40 agonist ivuxolimab in advanced cancers. The CDR3 length is 14 residues. CDR1 and CDR2 (germline): SGHNT, YENEEA. Trimming took off 5 bases at V and 1 base at J, with 11 bases between the two ends. The investigators sampled blood at baseline, at cycle 4 day 1, and at cycle 7 day 1. Method: immunoSEQ multiplex PCR; TCRdb's copy keeps in-frame clones and lacks some. Among fewer than 15,000 clones, roughly 90% were seen once, and the ten largest hold around 67%. The origin of this receptor is an adult with an advanced solid tumor such as melanoma, head and neck, liver or kidney cancer. The input for sequencing was CD4+ or CD8+ T cells sorted from blood, taken in a trial of the OX40 agonist ivuxolimab. This chain links TRBV11-3 with TRBJ1-1; D is ambiguous. CDR3 protein: CASSHWEGNTEAFF. The CDR3 DNA sequence: TGTGCCAGCAGCCACTGGGAAGGGAACACTGAAGCTTTCTTT.